Here is one T cell receptor (beta chain) with its context. Its cognate antigen is unknown. V shed 1 base, J shed 2 bases, and the junction held 5 bases outside the gene matches. Germline CDR1 SGHTA, CDR2 FQGNSA. CDR3 length: 15 amino acids. This sample is part of a study of T cells in localized non-small cell lung cancer. Points from the study as a whole: Sequence data derive from only one tumor region, so heterogeneity remains possible. A median of about 58 of the top 100 tumor clones appeared in adjacent lung, which was paired and uninvolved.

Here immunoSEQ multiplex PCR was the method, and the copy in TCRdb shows in-frame clones only, minus some. The sample shows approximately 23,000 clones, about 89% of them seen only once. This material consisted of peripheral blood, taken before any cancer treatment. This sequence joins TRBV7-2 and TRBJ2-7, with 7 bases identical to TRBD1. This sequence was found in an older male donor with stage I lung adenocarcinoma. The CDR3 coding sequence is TGTGCCAGCAGCTTAGAAGGGACAGCCACCTACGAGCAGTACTTC. This codes for CASSLEGTATYEQYF.